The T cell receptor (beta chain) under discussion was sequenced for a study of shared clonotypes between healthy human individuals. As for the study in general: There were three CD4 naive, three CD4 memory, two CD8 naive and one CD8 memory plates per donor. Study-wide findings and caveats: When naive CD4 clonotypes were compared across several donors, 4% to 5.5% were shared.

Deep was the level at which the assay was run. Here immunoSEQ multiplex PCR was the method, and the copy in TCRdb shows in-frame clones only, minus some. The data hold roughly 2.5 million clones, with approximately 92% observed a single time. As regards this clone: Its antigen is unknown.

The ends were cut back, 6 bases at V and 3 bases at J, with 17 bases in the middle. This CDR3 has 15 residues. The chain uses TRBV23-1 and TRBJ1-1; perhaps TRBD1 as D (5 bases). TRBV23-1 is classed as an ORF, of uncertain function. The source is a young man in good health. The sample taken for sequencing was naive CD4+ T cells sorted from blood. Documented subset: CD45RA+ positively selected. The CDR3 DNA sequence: TGCGCCAGCAGGCGGGGGGGAGGAGGAGACACTGAAGCTTTCTTT. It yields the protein CASRRGGGGDTEAFF.